The 10 T cell receptor beta chains given below trace back to one sample, sequenced in a study of blood T cell repertoires in COVID-19. Clones were sequenced by immunoSEQ multiplex PCR, and TCRdb holds only the in-frame ones, with some missing. Of a few hundred thousand clones listed, about 87% were seen once; the top ten hold roughly 10%. Sequenced sample: PBMCs or T cells enriched from blood (not recorded which). The receptors shown here come from a woman in her forties or fifties who had recovered from COVID-19.

This clone was recorded once. This sequence joins TRBV27 and TRBJ2-7; D is possibly TRBD1 (6 bases). V lost 6 bases, J lost 7 bases, and 22 bases lay in between. Per germline, CDR1 MNHEY and CDR2 SMNVEV (reference sequence). This CDR3 has 15 amino acids. DNA of the CDR3: TGTGCCAGCAGCCTTAGGGGGACACCTTTGGTGGAGCAGTACTTC. Protein sequence: CASSLRGTPLVEQYF.

The chain links TRBV6-5 to TRBJ1-4, with 7 bases aligning to TRBD1. Germline CDR1 is MNHEY and CDR2 is SVGAGI. The CDR3 is 15 amino acids. J gave up 8 bases and V 5 bases, and 11 bases lay outside the gene matches. The CDR3: CASSRTGVEYEKLFF. The DNA for the CDR3 is TGTGCCAGCAGTCGTACAGGGGTTGAATACGAAAAACTGTTTTTT.

This clone was found once. The chain has TRBV24-1 and TRBJ2-1; 8 bases line up with TRBD2. CDR1 and CDR2 from the germline V gene are KGHDR and SFDVKD. J was trimmed by 4 bases and V by 1 base; bases with no gene match: 2. This CDR3 comprises 15 residues. The DNA for the CDR3 is TGTGCCACCAGTGATTTTACGGGGGGGTACAATGAGCAGTTCTTC. As protein: CATSDFTGGYNEQFF.

This chain uses TRBV2 with TRBJ1-3; 7 bases fit TRBD1. This CDR3 spans 15 amino acids. Germline-derived CDR1 and CDR2 are SNHLY and FYNNEI. With 6 bases clipped from V and 4 bases from J, the junction kept 9 bases outside the gene matches. CDR3 in DNA: TGTGCCAGCAGACGGACAGGTTGGTACGGAAACACCATATATTTT. The encoded protein is CASRRTGWYGNTIYF.

The V and J genes are TRBV27 and TRBJ1-6; no clear D gene. The V end was cut by 3 bases, the J end by 9 bases, with 12 bases between. There are 14 residues in the CDR3. Germline CDR1 and CDR2: MNHEY and SMNVEV (reference sequence). The CDR3 nucleotides read TGTGCCAGCAGTTTCTTTGGGCCTCTTTCACCCCTCCACTTT. It encodes CASSFFGPLSPLHF.

V is TRBV18 and J is TRBJ1-6; 8 positions match TRBD1. CDR3 length equals 18 residues. Unmatched junction bases numbered 13, after V lost 4 bases and J lost 5 bases. Germline V gene sequence: CDR1 KGHSH, CDR2 LQKENI. In nucleotides, the CDR3 is TGTGCCAGCTCACTACAGGGGGGCCCGGGACCGGATAATTCACCCCTCCACTTT. It is translated as CASSLQGGPGPDNSPLHF.

This clone has a single count. This chain links TRBV19 with TRBJ2-7, with 11 bases lining up with TRBD1. J was trimmed by 4 bases and V by 3 bases; bases with no gene match: 8. Germline CDR1 reads LNHDA; CDR2 reads SQIVND (reference sequence). This CDR3 is built from 16 residues. The CDR3 sequence: CASSIPGTGGVYEQYF. The CDR3 coding sequence is TGTGCCAGTAGTATCCCCGGGACAGGGGGTGTGTACGAGCAGTACTTC. Together with reference TRBV19 and TRBJ2-7, the CDR3 gives the full variable domain: DGGITQSPKYLFRKEGQNVTLSCEQNLNHDAMYWYRQDPGQGLRLIYYSQIVNDFQKGDIAEGYSVSREKKESFPLTVTSAQKNPTAFYLCASSIPGTGGVYEQYFGPGTRLTVT.

This rearrangement joins TRBV5-6 to TRBJ1-2, with 7 bases that match TRBD1. V lost 2 bases to trimming and J lost 4 bases; unmatched junction nucleotides: 11. The CDR3 extends over 16 amino acids. CDR1 SGHDT and CDR2 YYEEEE come from the germline V gene. The CDR3 DNA reads TGTGCCAGCAGCTTACTCCAGGCAGGGGGAGGCTATGGCTACACCTTC. Amino acid sequence: CASSLLQAGGGYGYTF.

The chain has TRBV28 and TRBJ1-3, with 8 bases aligning to TRBD1. This CDR3 spans 21 amino acids. V gave up 3 bases and J gave up 0 bases; unmatched junction bases: 19. Germline loops: CDR1 MDHEN, CDR2 SYDVKM. The CDR3 protein is CASSFSRHRGDYKPSGNTIYF. CDR3 bases: TGTGCCAGCAGTTTCTCCCGCCACAGGGGGGATTACAAACCCTCTGGAAACACCATATATTTT.

The chain joins TRBV27 to TRBJ2-1; tentative D call: TRBD1 (6 bases). CDR3 length equals 15 residues. Trimming pared 7 bases from V and 4 bases from J, leaving 17 bases between. Germline V lookup: CDR1 MNHEY, CDR2 SMNVEV (reference sequence). The CDR3 bases are TGTGCCAGCACCCACTCTGGGGGCGGGTACAATGAGCAGTTCTTC. Its translation is CASTHSGGGYNEQFF.